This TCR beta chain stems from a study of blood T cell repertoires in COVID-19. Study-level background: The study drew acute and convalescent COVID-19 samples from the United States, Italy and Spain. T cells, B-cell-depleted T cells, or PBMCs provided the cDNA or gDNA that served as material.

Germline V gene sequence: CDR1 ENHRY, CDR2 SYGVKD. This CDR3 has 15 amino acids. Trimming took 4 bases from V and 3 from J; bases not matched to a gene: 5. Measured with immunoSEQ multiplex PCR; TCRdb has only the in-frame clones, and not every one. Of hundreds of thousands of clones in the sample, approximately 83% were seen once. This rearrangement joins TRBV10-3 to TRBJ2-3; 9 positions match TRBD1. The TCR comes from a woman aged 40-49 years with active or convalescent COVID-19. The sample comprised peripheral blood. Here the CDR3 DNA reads TGTGCCATCAGTGCAGGGACAGGGAGAACAGATACGCAGTATTTT. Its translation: CAISAGTGRTDTQYF.